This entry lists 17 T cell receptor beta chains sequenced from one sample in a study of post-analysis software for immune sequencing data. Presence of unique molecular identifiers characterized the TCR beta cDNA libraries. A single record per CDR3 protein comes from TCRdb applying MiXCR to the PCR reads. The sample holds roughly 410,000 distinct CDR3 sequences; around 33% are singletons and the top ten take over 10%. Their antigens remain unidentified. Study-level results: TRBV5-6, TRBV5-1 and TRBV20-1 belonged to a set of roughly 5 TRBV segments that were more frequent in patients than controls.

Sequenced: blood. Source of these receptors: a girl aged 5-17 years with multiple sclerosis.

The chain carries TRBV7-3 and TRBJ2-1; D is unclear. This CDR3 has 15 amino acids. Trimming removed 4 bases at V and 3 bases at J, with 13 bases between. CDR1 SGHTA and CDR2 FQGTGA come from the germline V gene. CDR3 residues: CASSSPNSNYNEQFF. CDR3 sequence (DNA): TGTGCCAGCAGCTCCCCGAATAGCAACTACAATGAGCAGTTCTTC. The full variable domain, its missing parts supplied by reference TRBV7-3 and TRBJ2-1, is GAGVSQTPSNKVTEKGKYVELRCDPISGHTALYWYRQSLGQGPEFLIYFQGTGAADDSGLPNDRFFAVRPEGSVSTLKIQRTERGDSAVYLCASSSPNSNYNEQFFGPGTRLTVL.

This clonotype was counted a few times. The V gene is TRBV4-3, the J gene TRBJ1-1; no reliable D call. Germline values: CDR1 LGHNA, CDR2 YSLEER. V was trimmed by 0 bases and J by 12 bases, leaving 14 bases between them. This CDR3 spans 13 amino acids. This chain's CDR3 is CASSQDARTDSFF. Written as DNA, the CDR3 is TGCGCCAGCAGCCAAGATGCGCGAACAGACTCTTTCTTT.

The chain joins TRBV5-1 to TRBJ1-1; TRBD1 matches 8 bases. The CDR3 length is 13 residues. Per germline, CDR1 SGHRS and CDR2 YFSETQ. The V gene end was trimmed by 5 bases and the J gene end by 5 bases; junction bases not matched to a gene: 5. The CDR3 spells CASRRTGGTEAFF. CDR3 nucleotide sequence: TGCGCCAGCAGACGAACAGGGGGAACTGAAGCTTTCTTT. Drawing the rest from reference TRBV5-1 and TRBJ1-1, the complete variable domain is KAGVTQTPRYLIKTRGQQVTLSCSPISGHRSVSWYQQTPGQGLQFLFEYFSETQRNKGNFPGRFSGRQFSNSRSEMNVSTLELGDSALYLCASRRTGGTEAFFGQGTRLTVV.

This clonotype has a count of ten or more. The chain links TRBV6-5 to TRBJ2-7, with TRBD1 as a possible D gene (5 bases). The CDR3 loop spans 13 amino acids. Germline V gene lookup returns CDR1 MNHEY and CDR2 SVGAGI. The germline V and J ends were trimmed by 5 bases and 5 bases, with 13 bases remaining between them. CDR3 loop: CASSNPLGDEQYF. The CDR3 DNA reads TGTGCCAGCAGTAATCCATTAGGGGACGAGCAGTACTTC.

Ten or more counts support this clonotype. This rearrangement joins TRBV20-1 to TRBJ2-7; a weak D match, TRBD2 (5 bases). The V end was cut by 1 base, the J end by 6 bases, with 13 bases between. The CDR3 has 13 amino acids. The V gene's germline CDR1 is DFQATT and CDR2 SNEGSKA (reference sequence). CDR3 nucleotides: TGCAGTGCTAGAGTCCCTAGCTCGCTCGAGCAGTACTTC. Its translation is CSARVPSSLEQYF.

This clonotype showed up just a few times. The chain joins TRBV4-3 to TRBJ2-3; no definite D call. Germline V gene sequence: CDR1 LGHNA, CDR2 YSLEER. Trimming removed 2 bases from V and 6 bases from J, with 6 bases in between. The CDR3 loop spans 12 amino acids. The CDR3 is CASSQIKDTQYF. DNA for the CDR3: TGCGCCAGCAGCCAAATAAAGGATACGCAGTATTTT.

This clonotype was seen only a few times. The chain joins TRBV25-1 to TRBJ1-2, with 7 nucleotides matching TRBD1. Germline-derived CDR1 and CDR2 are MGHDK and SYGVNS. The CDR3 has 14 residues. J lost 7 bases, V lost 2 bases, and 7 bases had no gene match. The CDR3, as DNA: TGTGCCAGCAGTGAAGGGGACAGAGAAGCTGGCTACACCTTC. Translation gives CASSEGDREAGYTF.

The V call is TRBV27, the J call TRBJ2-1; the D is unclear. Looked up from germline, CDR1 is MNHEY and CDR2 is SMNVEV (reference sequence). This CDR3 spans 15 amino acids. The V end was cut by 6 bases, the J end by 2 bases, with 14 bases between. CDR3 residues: CASRSIRVPYNEQFF. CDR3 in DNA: TGTGCCAGCAGATCAATTAGGGTCCCCTACAATGAGCAGTTCTTC.

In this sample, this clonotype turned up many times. CDR3 sequence: CASSQGAGVLQETQYF. The DNA for the CDR3 is TGTGCCAGCAGCCAAGGGGCAGGGGTCCTCCAAGAGACCCAGTACTTC. The chain combines TRBV14 with TRBJ2-5, with D tentatively TRBD1 (6 bases). This CDR3 spans 16 amino acids. Germline values: CDR1 SGHDN, CDR2 FVKESK. The ends were cut back, 1 base at V and 1 base at J, with 13 bases in the middle.

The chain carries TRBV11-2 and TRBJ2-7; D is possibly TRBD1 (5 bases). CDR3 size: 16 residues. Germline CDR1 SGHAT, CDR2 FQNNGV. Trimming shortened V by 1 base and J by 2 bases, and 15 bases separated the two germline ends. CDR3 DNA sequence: TGTGCCAGCAGCTTAGTCCCCCAGGGAATAACCTACGAGCAGTACTTC. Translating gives CASSLVPQGITYEQYF.

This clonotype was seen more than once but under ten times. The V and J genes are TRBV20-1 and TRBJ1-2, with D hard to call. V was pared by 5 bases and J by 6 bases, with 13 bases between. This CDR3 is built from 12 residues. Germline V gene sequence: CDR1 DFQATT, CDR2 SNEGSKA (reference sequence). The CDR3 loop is CSADHGAHGYTF. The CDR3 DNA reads TGCAGTGCTGACCATGGAGCTCATGGCTACACCTTC.

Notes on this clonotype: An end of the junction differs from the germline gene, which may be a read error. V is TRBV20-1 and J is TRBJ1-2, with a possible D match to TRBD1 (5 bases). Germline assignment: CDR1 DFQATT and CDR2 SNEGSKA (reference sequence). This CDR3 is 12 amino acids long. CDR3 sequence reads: CSAVGTNYGDTF. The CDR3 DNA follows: TGCAGTGCTGTCGGGACGAACTATGGCGACACCTTC.

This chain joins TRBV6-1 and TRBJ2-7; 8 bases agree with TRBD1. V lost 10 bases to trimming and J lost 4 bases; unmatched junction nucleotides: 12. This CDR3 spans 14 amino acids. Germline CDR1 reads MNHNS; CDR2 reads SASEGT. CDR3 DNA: TGTGCCATCCAAAGGCAGGGGGCGGGATACGAGCAGTACTTC. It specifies CAIQRQGAGYEQYF.

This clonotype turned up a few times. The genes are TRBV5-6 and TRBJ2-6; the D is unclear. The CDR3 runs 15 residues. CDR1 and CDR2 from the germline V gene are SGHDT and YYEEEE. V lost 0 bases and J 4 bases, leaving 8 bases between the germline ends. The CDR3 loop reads CASSLGQPGANVLTF. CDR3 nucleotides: TGTGCCAGCAGCTTGGGTCAGCCCGGGGCCAACGTCCTGACTTTC.

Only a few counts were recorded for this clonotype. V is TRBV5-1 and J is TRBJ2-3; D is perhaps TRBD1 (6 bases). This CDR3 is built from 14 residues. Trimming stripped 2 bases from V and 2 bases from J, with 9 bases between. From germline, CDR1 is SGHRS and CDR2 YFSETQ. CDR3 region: CASSLGQTTDTQYF. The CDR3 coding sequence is TGCGCCAGCAGCTTAGGACAGACCACAGATACGCAGTATTTT.

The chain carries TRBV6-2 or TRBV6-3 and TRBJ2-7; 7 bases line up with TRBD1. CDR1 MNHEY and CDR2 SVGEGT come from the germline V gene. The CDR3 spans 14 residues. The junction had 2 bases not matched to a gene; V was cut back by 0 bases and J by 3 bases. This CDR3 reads CASSYSDRFYEQYF. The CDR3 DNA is TGTGCCAGCAGTTACTCGGACAGGTTCTACGAGCAGTACTTC.

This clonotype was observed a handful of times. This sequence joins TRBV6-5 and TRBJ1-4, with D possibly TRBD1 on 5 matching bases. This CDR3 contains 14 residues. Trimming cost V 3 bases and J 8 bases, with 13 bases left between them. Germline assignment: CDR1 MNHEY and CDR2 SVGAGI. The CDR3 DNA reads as TGTGCCAGCAGTTATGGGACCGGGGGAGAAAAACTGTTTTTT. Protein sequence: CASSYGTGGEKLFF.